These 17 T cell receptor beta chains were sequenced from one sample in a study of vaccination and CD4 T cells after COVID-19. These receptors have no identified antigens. Cultured CD4+ T-cell DNA underwent Oncomine TCR Beta short-read sequencing. TCRdb passed the PCR reads through MiXCR, listing each CDR3 protein once. The sample holds about 19,000 distinct CDR3 sequences, 56% seen once. As for treatment: 10-day PBMC culture with coronavirus spike peptide pools or control peptides (ViraFEST assay). Sequencing input: CD4+ T cells from blood, cultured in vitro. The receptors here all came from a human donor who had recovered from COVID-19.

The table lists this clonotype with a few counts. This sequence joins TRBV7-2 and TRBJ2-7; 8 bases map to TRBD1. V lost 4 bases to trimming and J lost 0 bases; unmatched junction nucleotides: 5. CDR3 size: 15 residues. Germline CDR1 and CDR2: SGHTA and FQGNSA. DNA for the CDR3: TGTGCCAGCAGCTCCAGGACAGGGAGCTCCTACGAGCAGTACTTC. Translation: CASSSRTGSSYEQYF.

V gene TRBV30 combines with J gene TRBJ2-7; 7 bases line up with TRBD1. Germline CDR1 is GTSNPN and CDR2 is SVGIG (reference sequence). Germline trimming cut 1 base from V and 6 bases from J; bases unmatched to any gene: 6. The CDR3 consists of 13 residues. The CDR3 DNA is TGTGCCTGGAGTGCCTCAGGGGGTCTCGAGCAGTACTTC. This codes for CAWSASGGLEQYF.

CDR3 protein: CSARVGGRDEAFF. The CDR3 bases are TGCAGTGCTAGGGTAGGGGGCAGGGATGAAGCTTTCTTT. The V gene is TRBV20-1, the J gene TRBJ1-1; 7 bases align to TRBD1. Germline CDR1 and CDR2: DFQATT and SNEGSKA (reference sequence). The CDR3 is 13 residues long. The V and J ends lost 3 bases and 7 bases, in that order; junction bases with no gene match: 8.

J is TRBJ1-1 and V is TRBV5-1, with no clear D. V dropped 0 bases and J dropped 5 bases, with 11 bases sitting between them. Looked up from germline, CDR1 is SGHRS and CDR2 is YFSETQ. The CDR3 runs to 14 residues. The CDR3 loop is CASSLEGPRTEAFF. The CDR3, as DNA: TGCGCCAGCAGCTTGGAAGGGCCAAGGACTGAAGCTTTCTTT. Looking up the rest from reference TRBV5-1 and TRBJ1-1 gives the full variable domain: KAGVTQTPRYLIKTRGQQVTLSCSPISGHRSVSWYQQTPGQGLQFLFEYFSETQRNKGNFPGRFSGRQFSNSRSEMNVSTLELGDSALYLCASSLEGPRTEAFFGQGTRLTVV.

The chain links TRBV6-5 to TRBJ2-5; D is ambiguous. The CDR3 length is 12 residues. CDR1 MNHEY and CDR2 SVGAGI come from the germline V gene. The ends were cut back, 2 bases at V and 5 bases at J, with 6 bases in the middle. The CDR3 loop is CASSYKAETQYF. CDR3 in DNA: TGTGCCAGCAGTTACAAGGCGGAGACCCAGTACTTC.

The chain links TRBV10-3 to TRBJ2-7; 14 positions match TRBD2. V gave up 6 bases and J gave up 7 bases; unmatched junction bases: 2. The CDR3 runs 13 residues. Germline V gene lookup returns CDR1 ENHRY and CDR2 SYGVKD. CDR3 nucleotides: TGTGCCATCAGGGGACTAGCGGGGGATGAGCAGTACTTC. As protein: CAIRGLAGDEQYF.

This clonotype has only one observation. CDR3 residues: CASSVAGGGTEAFF. CDR3 DNA: TGTGCCAGCAGCGTAGCAGGGGGTGGCACTGAAGCTTTCTTT. This rearrangement joins TRBV9 to TRBJ1-1, with 7 bases lining up with TRBD1. The J segment lost 4 bases and the V segment lost 0 bases, leaving 3 bases of the junction unmatched. CDR3 length: 14 amino acids. The V gene's germline CDR1 is SGDLS and CDR2 YYNGEE.

Details on this clonotype: Germline and junction disagree at one end, which may indicate a read error. This rearrangement joins TRBV7-2 to TRBJ2-5; 9 bases agree with TRBD2. The V gene's germline CDR1 is SGHTA and CDR2 FQGNSA. The CDR3 is 14 amino acids. The CDR3 sequence: CVSSSAGGQETQYF. Written as DNA, the CDR3 is TGTGTCAGCAGCTCCGCGGGGGGGCAAGAGACCCAGTACTTC.

This chain uses TRBV19 with TRBJ2-3; TRBD1 aligns across 7 bases. CDR1 is LNHDA, CDR2 SQIVND, per germline (reference sequence). The CDR3 length is 17 residues. V was pared by 1 base and J by 3 bases, with 10 bases of the junction left unmatched. The CDR3: CASSIGRQGVSTDTQYF. The CDR3 nucleotides are TGTGCCAGTAGTATAGGGAGACAGGGAGTATCGACAGATACGCAGTATTTT. Full variable domain (outside the CDR3, taken from reference TRBV19 and TRBJ2-3): DGGITQSPKYLFRKEGQNVTLSCEQNLNHDAMYWYRQDPGQGLRLIYYSQIVNDFQKGDIAEGYSVSREKKESFPLTVTSAQKNPTAFYLCASSIGRQGVSTDTQYFGPGTRLTVL.

This chain links TRBV9 with TRBJ2-2; unclear D gene. The CDR3 covers 12 residues. Per the germline V gene, CDR1 is SGDLS and CDR2 is YYNGEE. V was clipped by 3 bases and J by 6 bases, with 6 bases between them. The CDR3 protein is CASSAVAGELFF. The CDR3 coding sequence is TGTGCCAGCAGCGCAGTCGCCGGGGAGCTGTTTTTT.

The rearrangement uses TRBV19 and TRBJ2-3; 7 bases map to TRBD1. Trimming took 4 bases from V and 0 from J; bases not matched to a gene: 4. The CDR3 loop spans 15 amino acids. Germline assignment: CDR1 LNHDA and CDR2 SQIVND (reference sequence). This CDR3 is CASSNLRGSTDTQYF. The CDR3, as DNA: TGTGCCAGTAGTAACCTCAGGGGGAGCACAGATACGCAGTATTTT.

This clonotype was seen more than once but under ten times. The chain uses TRBV20-1 and TRBJ1-1; D is perhaps TRBD1 (5 bases). Germline V gene data show CDR1 as DFQATT and CDR2 as SNEGSKA (reference sequence). This CDR3 comprises 11 residues. V lost 3 bases to trimming and J lost 8 bases, with 10 bases between them. CDR3 DNA: TGCAGTGCTAGGAGTGGGGGAGAAGCTTTCTTT. It specifies CSARSGGEAFF.

The chain links TRBV9 to TRBJ1-5; D ambiguous. From germline, CDR1 is SGDLS and CDR2 YYNGEE. This CDR3 contains 16 residues. V was clipped by 0 bases and J by 3 bases, with 13 bases between them. In DNA form, the CDR3 reads TGTGCCAGCAGCGTAGCTACGGGAAGGACCAATCAGCCCCAGCATTTT. Translated: CASSVATGRTNQPQHF.

The genes are TRBV19 and TRBJ1-2, with D perhaps TRBD1 (5 bases). The V gene lost 4 bases and the J gene lost 5 bases, with 17 bases spanning the gap. CDR3 length equals 15 residues. Germline V gene lookup returns CDR1 LNHDA and CDR2 SQIVND (reference sequence). The CDR3 bases are TGTGCCAGTAGTAAGGAGGGGAGATTGAGTTATGGCTACACCTTC. This sequence encodes CASSKEGRLSYGYTF.

The chain joins TRBV20-1 to TRBJ1-1; D remains ambiguous. The CDR3 has 15 amino acids. With 6 bases removed from V and 1 base from J, the gap between germline ends came to 18 bases. The germline CDR1 and CDR2 sequences are DFQATT and SNEGSKA (reference sequence). The CDR3 nucleotides read TGCAGTGCGAGACCCGGGTCAGCTCAGAACACTGAAGCTTTCTTT. Protein: CSARPGSAQNTEAFF.

This clonotype has just a few counts. The chain couples TRBV7-8 to TRBJ1-2, with D tentatively TRBD1 (5 bases). Germline V CDR1 and CDR2: SGHVS, FQNEAQ. Between the trimmed V and J ends, which lost 5 bases and 7 bases, there was a span of 17 bases. CDR3 length: 14 residues. As DNA, the CDR3 is TGTGCCAGCAGCCGCGACCAGGGTTATGCTGGCTACACCTTC. Translated: CASSRDQGYAGYTF.

The V call is TRBV11-2, the J call TRBJ2-7; D is perhaps TRBD1 or TRBD2 (5 bases each). Trimming took off 1 base at V and 3 bases at J, with 13 bases between the two ends. CDR1 and CDR2 from the germline V gene are SGHAT and FQNNGV. The CDR3 length is 15 residues. The CDR3 DNA sequence: TGTGCCAGCAGCTTAGCCAGAGGGGCTGGCTACGAGCAGTACTTC. Translation: CASSLARGAGYEQYF.